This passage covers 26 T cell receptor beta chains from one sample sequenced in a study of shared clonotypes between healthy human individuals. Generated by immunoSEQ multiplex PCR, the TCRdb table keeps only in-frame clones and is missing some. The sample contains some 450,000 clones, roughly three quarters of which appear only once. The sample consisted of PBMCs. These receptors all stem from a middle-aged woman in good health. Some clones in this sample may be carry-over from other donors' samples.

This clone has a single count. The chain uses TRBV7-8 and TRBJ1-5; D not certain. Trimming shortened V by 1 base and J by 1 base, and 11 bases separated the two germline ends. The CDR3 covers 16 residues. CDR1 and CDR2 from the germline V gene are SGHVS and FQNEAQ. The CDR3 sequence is CASSLDQVSSNQPQHF. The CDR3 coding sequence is TGTGCCAGCAGCTTAGACCAGGTTTCAAGCAATCAGCCCCAGCATTTT. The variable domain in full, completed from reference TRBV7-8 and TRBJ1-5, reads GAGVSQSPRYKVAKRGQDVALRCDPISGHVSLFWYQQALGQGPEFLTYFQNEAQLDKSGLPSDRFFAERPEGSVSTLKIQRTQQEDSAVYLCASSLDQVSSNQPQHFGDGTRLSIL.

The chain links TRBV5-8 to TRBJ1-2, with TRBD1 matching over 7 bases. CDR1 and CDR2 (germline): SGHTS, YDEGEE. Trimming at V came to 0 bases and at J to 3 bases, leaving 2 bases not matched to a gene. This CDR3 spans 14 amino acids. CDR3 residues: CASSLGGQHYGYTF. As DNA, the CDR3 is TGTGCCAGCAGCTTGGGGGGACAGCACTATGGCTACACCTTC.

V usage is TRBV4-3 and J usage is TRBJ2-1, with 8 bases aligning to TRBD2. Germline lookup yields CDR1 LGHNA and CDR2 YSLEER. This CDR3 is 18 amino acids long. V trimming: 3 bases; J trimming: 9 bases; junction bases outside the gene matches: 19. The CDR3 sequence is CASSHDIQAAGVAVEQFF. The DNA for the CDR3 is TGCGCCAGCAGCCACGACATCCAGGCAGCGGGAGTAGCTGTTGAGCAGTTCTTC.

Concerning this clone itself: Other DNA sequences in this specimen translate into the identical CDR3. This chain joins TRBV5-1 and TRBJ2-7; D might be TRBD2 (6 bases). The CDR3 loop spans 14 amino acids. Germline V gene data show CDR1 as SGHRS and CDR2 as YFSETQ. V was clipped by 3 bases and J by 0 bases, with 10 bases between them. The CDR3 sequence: CASSSGTASYEQYF. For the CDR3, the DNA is TGCGCCAGCAGCTCCGGGACTGCCTCCTACGAGCAGTACTTC.

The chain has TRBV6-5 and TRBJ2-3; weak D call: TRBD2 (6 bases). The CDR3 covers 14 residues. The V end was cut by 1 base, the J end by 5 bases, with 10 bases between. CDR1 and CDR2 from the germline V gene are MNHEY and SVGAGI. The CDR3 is CASSYLSSEDTQYF. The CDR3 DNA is TGTGCCAGCAGTTACTTGTCTAGCGAAGATACGCAGTATTTT.

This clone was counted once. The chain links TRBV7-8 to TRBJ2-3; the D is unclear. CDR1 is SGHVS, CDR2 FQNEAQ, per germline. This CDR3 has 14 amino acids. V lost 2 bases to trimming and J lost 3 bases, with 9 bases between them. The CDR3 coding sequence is TGTGCCAGCAGCTTATGGGGTCGAACAGATACGCAGTATTTT. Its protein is CASSLWGRTDTQYF.

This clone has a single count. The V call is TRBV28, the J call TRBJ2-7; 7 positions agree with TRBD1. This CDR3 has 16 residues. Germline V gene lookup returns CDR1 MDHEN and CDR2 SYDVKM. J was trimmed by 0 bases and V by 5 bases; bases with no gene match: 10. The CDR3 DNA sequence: TGTGCCAGCAGTAGGACCGTAGGGGACAGCTCCTACGAGCAGTACTTC. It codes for CASSRTVGDSSYEQYF.

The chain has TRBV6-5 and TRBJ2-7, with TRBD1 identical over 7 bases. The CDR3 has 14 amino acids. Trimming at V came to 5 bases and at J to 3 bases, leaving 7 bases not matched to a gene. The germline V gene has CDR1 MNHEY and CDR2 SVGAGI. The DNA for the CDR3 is TGTGCCAGCAGTGAACAGGGGAATCACTACGAGCAGTACTTC. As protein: CASSEQGNHYEQYF.

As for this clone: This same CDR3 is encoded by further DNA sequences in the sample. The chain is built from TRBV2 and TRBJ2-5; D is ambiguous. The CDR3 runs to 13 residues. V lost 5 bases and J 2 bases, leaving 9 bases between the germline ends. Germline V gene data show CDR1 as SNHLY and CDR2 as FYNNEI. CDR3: CASSTGLQETQYF. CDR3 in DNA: TGTGCCAGCAGTACCGGGCTACAAGAGACCCAGTACTTC.

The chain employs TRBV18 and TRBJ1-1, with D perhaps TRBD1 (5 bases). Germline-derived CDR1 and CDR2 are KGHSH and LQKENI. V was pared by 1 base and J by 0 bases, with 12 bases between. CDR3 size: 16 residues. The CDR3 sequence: CASSPLQGPMNTEAFF. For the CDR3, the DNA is TGTGCCAGCTCACCACTGCAGGGCCCTATGAACACTGAAGCTTTCTTT.

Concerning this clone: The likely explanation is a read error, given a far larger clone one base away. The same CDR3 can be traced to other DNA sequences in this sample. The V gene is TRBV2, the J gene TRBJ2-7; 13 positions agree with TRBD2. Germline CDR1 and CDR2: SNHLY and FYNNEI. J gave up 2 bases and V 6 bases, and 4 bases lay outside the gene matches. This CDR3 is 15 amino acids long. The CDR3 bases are TGTGCCAGCAGCGTGACTAGCGGGGGGCCCTACGAGCAGTACTTC. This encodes CASSVTSGGPYEQYF.

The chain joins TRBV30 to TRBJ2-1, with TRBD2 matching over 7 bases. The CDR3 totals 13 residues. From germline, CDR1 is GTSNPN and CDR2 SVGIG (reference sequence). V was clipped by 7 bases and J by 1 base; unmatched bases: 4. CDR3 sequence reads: CASRLASYNEQFF. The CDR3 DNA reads TGTGCCTCCCGACTAGCTTCCTACAATGAGCAGTTCTTC.

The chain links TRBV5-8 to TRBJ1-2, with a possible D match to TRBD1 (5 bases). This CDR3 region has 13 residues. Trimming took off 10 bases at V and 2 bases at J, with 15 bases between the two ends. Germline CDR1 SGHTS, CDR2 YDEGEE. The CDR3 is CAYSVGRNYGYTF. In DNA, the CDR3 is TGTGCCTACTCGGTGGGGCGCAACTATGGCTACACCTTC.

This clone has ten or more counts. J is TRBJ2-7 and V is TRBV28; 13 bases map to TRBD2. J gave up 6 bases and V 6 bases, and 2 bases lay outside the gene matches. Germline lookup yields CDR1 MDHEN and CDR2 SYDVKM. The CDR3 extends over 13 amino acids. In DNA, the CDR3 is TGTGCCAGCAGAACTAGCGGGAGGGCCGAGCAGTACTTC. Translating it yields CASRTSGRAEQYF.

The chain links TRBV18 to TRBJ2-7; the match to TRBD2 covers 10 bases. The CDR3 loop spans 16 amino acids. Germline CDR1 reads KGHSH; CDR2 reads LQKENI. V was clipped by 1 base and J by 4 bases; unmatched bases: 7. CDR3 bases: TGTGCCAGCTCACCACTGGCTAGCGGGAGCACGTACGAGCAGTACTTC. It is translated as CASSPLASGSTYEQYF.

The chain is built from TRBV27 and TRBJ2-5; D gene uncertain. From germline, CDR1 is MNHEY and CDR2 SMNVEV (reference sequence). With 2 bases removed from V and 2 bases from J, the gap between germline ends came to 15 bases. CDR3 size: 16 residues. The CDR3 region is CASSLGVGSAQETQYF. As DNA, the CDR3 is TGTGCCAGCAGTTTAGGGGTTGGGTCTGCTCAAGAGACCCAGTACTTC.

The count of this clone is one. This chain's CDR3 is CSVEGTAEQFF. The DNA for the CDR3 is TGCAGCGTTGAAGGGACAGCTGAGCAGTTCTTC. The chain joins TRBV29-1 to TRBJ2-1, with D maybe TRBD1 (6 bases). Trimming cost V 1 base and J 9 bases, with 7 bases left between them. Germline lookup yields CDR1 SQVTM and CDR2 ANQGSEA. The CDR3 length is 11 residues.

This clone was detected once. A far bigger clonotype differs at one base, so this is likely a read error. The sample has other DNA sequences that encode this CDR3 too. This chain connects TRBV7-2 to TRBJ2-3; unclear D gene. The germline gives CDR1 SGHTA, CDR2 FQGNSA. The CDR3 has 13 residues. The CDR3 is CASSFVTTDTQYF. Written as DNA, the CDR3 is TGCGCCAGCAGCTTTGTCACCACAGATACGCAGTATTTT.

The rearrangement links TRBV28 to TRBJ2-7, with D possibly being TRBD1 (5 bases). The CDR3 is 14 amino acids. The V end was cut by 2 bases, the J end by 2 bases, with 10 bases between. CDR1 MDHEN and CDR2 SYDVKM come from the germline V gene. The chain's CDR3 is CASSLVAGTYEQYF. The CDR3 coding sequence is TGTGCCAGCAGTTTAGTCGCAGGGACCTACGAGCAGTACTTC.

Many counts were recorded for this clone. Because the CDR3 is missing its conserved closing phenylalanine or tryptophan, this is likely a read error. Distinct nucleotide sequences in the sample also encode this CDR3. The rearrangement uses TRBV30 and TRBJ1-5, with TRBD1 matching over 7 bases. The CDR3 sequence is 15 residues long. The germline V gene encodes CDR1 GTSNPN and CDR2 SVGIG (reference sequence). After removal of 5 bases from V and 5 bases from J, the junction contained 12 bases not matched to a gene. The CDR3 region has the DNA TGTGCCTGGGCCGAACAGGGGAAGGGGGATCAGCCCCAGCATATC. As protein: CAWAEQGKGDQPQHI.

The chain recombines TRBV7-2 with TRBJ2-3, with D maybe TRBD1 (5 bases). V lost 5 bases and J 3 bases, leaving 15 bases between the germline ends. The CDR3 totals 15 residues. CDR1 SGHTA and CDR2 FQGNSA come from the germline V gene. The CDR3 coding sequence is TGTGCCAGCAGCCCCGACAGCCTCGGGACAGATACGCAGTATTTT. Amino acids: CASSPDSLGTDTQYF.

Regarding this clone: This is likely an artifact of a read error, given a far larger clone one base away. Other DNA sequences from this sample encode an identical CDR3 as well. The CDR3 DNA is TGTGCCTGGGAGGAGGGGGCCAGCCACGAGAACTTC. It yields the protein CAWEEGASHENF. The J gene is TRBJ2-7, the V gene TRBV30; possible D gene TRBD1, 7 bases. This CDR3 is built from 12 residues. Germline-derived CDR1 and CDR2 are GTSNPN and SVGIG (reference sequence).

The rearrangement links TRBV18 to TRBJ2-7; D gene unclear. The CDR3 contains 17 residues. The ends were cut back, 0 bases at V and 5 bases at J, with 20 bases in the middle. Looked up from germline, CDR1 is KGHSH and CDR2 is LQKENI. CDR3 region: CASSPPWSDRMRNEQYF. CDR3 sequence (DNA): TGTGCCAGCTCACCACCTTGGTCCGATCGCATGAGGAACGAGCAGTACTTC.

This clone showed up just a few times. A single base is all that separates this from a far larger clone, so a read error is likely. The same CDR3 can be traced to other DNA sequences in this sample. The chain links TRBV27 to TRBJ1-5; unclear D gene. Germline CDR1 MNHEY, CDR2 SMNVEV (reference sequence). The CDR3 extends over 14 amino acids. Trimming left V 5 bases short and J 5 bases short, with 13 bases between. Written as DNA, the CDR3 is TGTGCCAGCAGTCCGCTCGGGCGAGATCAGCCCCAGCATTTT. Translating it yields CASSPLGRDQPQHF.

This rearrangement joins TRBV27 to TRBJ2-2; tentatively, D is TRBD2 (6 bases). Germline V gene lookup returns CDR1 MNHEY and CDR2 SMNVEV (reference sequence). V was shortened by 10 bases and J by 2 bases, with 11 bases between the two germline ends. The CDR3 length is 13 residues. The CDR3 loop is CANPGGNTGELFF. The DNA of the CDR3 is TGTGCCAACCCCGGGGGTAACACCGGGGAGCTGTTTTTT.

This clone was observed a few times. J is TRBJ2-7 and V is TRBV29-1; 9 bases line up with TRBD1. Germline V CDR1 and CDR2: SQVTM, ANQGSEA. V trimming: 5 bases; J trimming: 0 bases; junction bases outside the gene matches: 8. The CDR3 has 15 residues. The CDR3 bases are TGCAGCGTTTTCGTCTCGGGACAGGGCTCCTACGAGCAGTACTTC. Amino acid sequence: CSVFVSGQGSYEQYF.